The clone carrying this TCR beta chain was found a few times. Its antigen is not identified. This sample was taken from a study of cytomegalovirus exposure and HLA in healthy donors. Background on the study: Earlier sequencing of some 190 million T cells yielded 90 million to 140 million unique TCR beta sequences. Assignment to the Caucasian-associated ancestry cluster applied to less than 85% of the approximately 370 genotyped donors.

PCR amplification relied on 60 Vbeta primers (plus 13 Jbeta primers). The method was immunoSEQ multiplex PCR; TCRdb's version includes in-frame clones alone and lacks a portion of them. The table lists about 130,000 clones, 6.5% to 9.5% of them singletons. Study-wide findings and caveats: Beyond CMV serostatus, there was no information to go on about immune exposure. In a later analysis, TCR beta V- and J-gene trimming showed a link to a missense DCLRE1C variant.

V lost 5 bases, J lost 2 bases, and 9 bases stayed unmatched. Germline V gives CDR1 SEHNR, CDR2 FQNEAQ (reference sequence). The CDR3 is 16 amino acids. Material: PBMCs. The V and J genes are TRBV7-9 and TRBJ2-1; 7 nucleotides line up with TRBD1. The origin of this receptor is a man aged 40-55 years in good health and CMV-seronegative. The DNA for the CDR3 is TGTGCCAGCAGCGGGGGAGAGGGGGCTACCTACAATGAGCAGTTCTTC. This codes for CASSGGEGATYNEQFF. Full variable domain (rest looked up from reference TRBV7-9 and TRBJ2-1): DTGVSQNPRHKITKRGQNVTFRCDPISEHNRLYWYRQTLGQGPEFLTYFQNEAQLEKSRLLSDRFSAERPKGSFSTLEIQRTEQGDSAMYLCASSGGEGATYNEQFFGPGTRLTVL.